This entry features one T cell receptor beta chain sequence. Sequencing used immunoSEQ multiplex PCR; TCRdb keeps in-frame clones, though not all of them. In the table there are some 99,000 clones, 92% of which are singletons. The record originates from a study of siplizumab effects on memory and regulatory T cells. This CDR3 contains 15 residues. V lost 5 bases and J lost 4, with 15 bases in between. CDR1 and CDR2 (germline): SEHNR, FQNEAQ (reference sequence). The chain carries TRBV7-9 and TRBJ2-1; D uncertain. The TCR comes from a human donor in good health. Sequencing was performed on Tregs sorted from blood. The DNA for the CDR3 is TGTGCCAGCAGCCCACAGAAATCTGTGTACAATGAGCAGTTCTTC. This sequence encodes CASSPQKSVYNEQFF.